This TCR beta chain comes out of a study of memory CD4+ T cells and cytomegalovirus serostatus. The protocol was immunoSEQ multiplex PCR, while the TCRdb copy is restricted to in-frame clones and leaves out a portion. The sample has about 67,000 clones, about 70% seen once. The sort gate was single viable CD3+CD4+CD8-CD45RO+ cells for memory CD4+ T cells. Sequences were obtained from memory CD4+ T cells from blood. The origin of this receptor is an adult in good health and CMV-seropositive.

DNA of the CDR3: TGTGCCAGCAGTTACTCGAAACTGACGAACACCGGGGAGCTGTTTTTT. Translated, it gives CASSYSKLTNTGELFF. The gene calls are TRBV6-6 and TRBJ2-2; no clear D gene. This CDR3 is built from 16 residues. CDR1 and CDR2 from the germline V gene are MNHNY and SVGAGI (reference sequence). Trimming pared 0 bases from V and 0 bases from J, leaving 8 bases between.